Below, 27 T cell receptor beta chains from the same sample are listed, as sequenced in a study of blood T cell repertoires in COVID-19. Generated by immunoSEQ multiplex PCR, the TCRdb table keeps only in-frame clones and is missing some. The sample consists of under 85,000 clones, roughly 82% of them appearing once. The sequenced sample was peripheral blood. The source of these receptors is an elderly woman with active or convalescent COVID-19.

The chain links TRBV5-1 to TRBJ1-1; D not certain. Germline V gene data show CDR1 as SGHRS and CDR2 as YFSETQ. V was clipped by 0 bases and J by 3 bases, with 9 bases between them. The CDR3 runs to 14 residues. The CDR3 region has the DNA TGCGCCAGCAGCTTGGCCGCGGTGCACACTGAAGCTTTCTTT. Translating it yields CASSLAAVHTEAFF.

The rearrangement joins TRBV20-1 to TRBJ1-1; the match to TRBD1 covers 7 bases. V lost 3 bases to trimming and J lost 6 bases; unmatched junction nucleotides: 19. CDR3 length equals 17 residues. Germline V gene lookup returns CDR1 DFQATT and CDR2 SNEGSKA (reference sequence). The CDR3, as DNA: TGCAGTGCTAGTGGGTCAGGATCCCTGGCCAGGGGGTCTGAAGCTTTCTTT. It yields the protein CSASGSGSLARGSEAFF.

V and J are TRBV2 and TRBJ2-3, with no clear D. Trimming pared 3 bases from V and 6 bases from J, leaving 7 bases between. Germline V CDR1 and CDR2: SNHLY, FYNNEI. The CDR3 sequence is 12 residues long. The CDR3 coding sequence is TGTGCCAGCAGTGATTTCCGGGATACGCAGTATTTT. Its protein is CASSDFRDTQYF.

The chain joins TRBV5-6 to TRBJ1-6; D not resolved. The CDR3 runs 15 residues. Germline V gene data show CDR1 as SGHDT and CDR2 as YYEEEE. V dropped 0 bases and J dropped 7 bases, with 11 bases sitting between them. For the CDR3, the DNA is TGTGCCAGCAGCTTGGCTTTAACAGAAAATTCACCCCTCCACTTT. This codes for CASSLALTENSPLHF.

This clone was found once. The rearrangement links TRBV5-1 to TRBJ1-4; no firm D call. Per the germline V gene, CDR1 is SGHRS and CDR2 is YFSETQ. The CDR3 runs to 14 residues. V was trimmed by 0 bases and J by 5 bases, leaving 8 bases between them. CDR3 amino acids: CASSLGGLNEKLFF. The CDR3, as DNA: TGCGCCAGCAGCTTGGGAGGGCTCAATGAAAAACTGTTTTTT.

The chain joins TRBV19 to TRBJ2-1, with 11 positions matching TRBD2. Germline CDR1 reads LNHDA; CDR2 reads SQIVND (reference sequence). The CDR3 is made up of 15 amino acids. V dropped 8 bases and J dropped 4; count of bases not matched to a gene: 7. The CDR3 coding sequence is TGTGCCAGTGCCGTAGCGGGGGGGGCTTACAATGAGCAGTTCTTC. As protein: CASAVAGGAYNEQFF.

In DNA, the CDR3 is TGTGCCAGCAGCACGGGGGGGAGGGGAGATCAGCCCCAGCATTTT. This codes for CASSTGGRGDQPQHF. This chain connects TRBV7-8 to TRBJ1-5, with D maybe TRBD1 (5 bases). Germline assignment: CDR1 SGHVS and CDR2 FQNEAQ. The CDR3 has 15 residues. The V and J ends lost 5 bases and 5 bases respectively, with 16 bases between them.

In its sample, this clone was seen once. Here the CDR3 DNA reads TGTGCCAGCAGCCCCCAGGGCAGTGAGTGTCATACTAATGAAAAACTGTTTTTT. It is translated as CASSPQGSECHTNEKLFF. The genes are TRBV11-3 and TRBJ1-4, with a weak D call TRBD1 (5 bases). The germline CDR1 and CDR2 sequences are SGHNT and YENEEA. CDR3 length equals 18 residues. Trimming left V 5 bases short and J 2 bases short, with 21 bases between.

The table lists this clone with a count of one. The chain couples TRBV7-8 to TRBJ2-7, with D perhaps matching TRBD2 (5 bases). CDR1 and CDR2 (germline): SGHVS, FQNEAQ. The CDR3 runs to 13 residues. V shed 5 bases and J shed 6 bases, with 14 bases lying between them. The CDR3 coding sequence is TGTGCCAGCAGCCTCGGACTCCTAAGCGAGCAGTACTTC. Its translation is CASSLGLLSEQYF.

DNA of the CDR3: TGTGCCAGTAATCAGGACATATATAGCAATCAGCCCCAGCATTTT. Its translation: CASNQDIYSNQPQHF. The gene calls are TRBV19 and TRBJ1-5; D might be TRBD1 (5 bases). Germline assignment: CDR1 LNHDA and CDR2 SQIVND (reference sequence). V was clipped by 7 bases and J by 0 bases, with 13 bases between them. The length of the CDR3 is 15 residues.

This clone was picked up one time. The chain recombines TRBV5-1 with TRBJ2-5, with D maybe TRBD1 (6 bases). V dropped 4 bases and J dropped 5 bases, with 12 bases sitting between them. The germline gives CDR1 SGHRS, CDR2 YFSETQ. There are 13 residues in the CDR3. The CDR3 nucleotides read TGCGCCAGCAGCCTACAGGGTTTGGAGACCCAGTACTTC. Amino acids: CASSLQGLETQYF.

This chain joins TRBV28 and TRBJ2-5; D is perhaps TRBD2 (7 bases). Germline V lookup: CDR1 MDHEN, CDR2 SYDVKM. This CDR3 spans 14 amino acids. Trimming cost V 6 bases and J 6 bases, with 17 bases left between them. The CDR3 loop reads CASRGGLGVKTQYF. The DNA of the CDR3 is TGTGCCAGCAGGGGGGGGCTCGGTGTAAAGACCCAGTACTTC.

CDR3 region: CASSVGRGGLNEQFF. DNA of the CDR3: TGTGCCAGCAGCGTAGGACGGGGGGGCCTCAATGAGCAGTTCTTC. The chain couples TRBV9 to TRBJ2-1; TRBD2 matches at 8 bases. Unmatched junction bases numbered 5, after V lost 0 bases and J lost 6 bases. There are 15 residues in the CDR3. The germline V gene encodes CDR1 SGDLS and CDR2 YYNGEE. Using reference TRBV9 and TRBJ2-1 for the parts outside the CDR3, the full variable domain is DSGVTQTPKHLITATGQRVTLRCSPRSGDLSVYWYQQSLDQGLQFLIQYYNGEERAKGNILERFSAQQFPDLHSELNLSSLELGDSALYFCASSVGRGGLNEQFFGPGTRLTVL.

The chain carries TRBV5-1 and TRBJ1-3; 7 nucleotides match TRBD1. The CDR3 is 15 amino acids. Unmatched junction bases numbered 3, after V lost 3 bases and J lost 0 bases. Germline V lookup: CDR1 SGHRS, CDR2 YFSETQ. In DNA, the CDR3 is TGCGCCAGCAGCTCAGGACAGGCCTCTGGAAACACCATATATTTT. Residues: CASSSGQASGNTIYF.

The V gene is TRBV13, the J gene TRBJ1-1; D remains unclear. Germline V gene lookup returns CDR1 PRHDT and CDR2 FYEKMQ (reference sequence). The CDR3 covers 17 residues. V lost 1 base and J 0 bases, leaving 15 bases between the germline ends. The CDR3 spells CASSLVGRRVMNTEAFF. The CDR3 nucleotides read TGTGCCAGCAGCTTAGTTGGACGGAGGGTCATGAACACTGAAGCTTTCTTT.

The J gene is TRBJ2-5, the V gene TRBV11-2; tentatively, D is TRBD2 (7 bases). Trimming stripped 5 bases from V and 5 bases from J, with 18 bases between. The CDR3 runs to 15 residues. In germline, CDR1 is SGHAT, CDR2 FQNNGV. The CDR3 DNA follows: TGTGCCAGCAGCCCCGTGGGGGGGCTCCAGGAGACCCAGTACTTC. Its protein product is CASSPVGGLQETQYF. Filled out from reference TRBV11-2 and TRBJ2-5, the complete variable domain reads EAGVAQSPRYKIIEKRQSVAFWCNPISGHATLYWYQQILGQGPKLLIQFQNNGVVDDSQLPKDRFSAERLKGVDSTLKIQPAKLEDSAVYLCASSPVGGLQETQYFGPGTRLLVL.

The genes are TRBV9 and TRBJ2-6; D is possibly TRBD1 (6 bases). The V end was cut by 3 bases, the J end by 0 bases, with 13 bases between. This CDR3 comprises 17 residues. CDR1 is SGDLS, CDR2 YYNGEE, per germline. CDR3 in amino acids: CASSADSDYSGANVLTF. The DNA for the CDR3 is TGTGCCAGCAGCGCGGACAGCGATTACTCTGGGGCCAACGTCCTGACTTTC.

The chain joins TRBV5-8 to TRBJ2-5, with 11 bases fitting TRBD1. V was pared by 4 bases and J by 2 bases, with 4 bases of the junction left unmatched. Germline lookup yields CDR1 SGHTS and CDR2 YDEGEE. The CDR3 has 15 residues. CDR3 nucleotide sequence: TGTGCCAGCAGCCCCCGGGACAGGGGGCAAGAGACCCAGTACTTC. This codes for CASSPRDRGQETQYF.

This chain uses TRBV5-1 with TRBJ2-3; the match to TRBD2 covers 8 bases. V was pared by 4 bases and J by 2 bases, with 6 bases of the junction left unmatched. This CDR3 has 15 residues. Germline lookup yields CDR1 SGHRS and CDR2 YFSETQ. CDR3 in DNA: TGCGCCAGCAGCCTCACTAGCGGACCCACAGATACGCAGTATTTT. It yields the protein CASSLTSGPTDTQYF.

The DNA of the CDR3 is TGTGCCAGCAGCGTAGGGTGGCAGGGTGGCACCTACGAGCAGTACTTC. It yields the protein CASSVGWQGGTYEQYF. The rearrangement joins TRBV9 to TRBJ2-7, with D possibly matching TRBD1 (5 bases). The V end was cut by 0 bases, the J end by 2 bases, with 15 bases between. Germline V gene sequence: CDR1 SGDLS, CDR2 YYNGEE. The length of the CDR3 is 16 residues.

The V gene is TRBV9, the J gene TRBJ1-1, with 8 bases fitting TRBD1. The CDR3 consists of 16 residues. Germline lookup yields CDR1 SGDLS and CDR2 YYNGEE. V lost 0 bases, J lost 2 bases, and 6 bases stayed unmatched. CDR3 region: CASSVARDRRNTEAFF. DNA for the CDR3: TGTGCCAGCAGCGTAGCCCGGGACAGGAGAAACACTGAAGCTTTCTTT. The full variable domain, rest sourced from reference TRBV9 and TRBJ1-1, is DSGVTQTPKHLITATGQRVTLRCSPRSGDLSVYWYQQSLDQGLQFLIQYYNGEERAKGNILERFSAQQFPDLHSELNLSSLELGDSALYFCASSVARDRRNTEAFFGQGTRLTVV.

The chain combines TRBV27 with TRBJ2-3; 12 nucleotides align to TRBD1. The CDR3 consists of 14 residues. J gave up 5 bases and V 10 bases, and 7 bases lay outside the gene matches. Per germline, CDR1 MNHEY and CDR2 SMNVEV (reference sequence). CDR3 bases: TGTGCCACGGGGACAGGGGGCTTAATAGATACGCAGTATTTT. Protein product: CATGTGGLIDTQYF.

The CDR3 is CASSLGQGDSYTF. The CDR3 DNA is TGTGCCAGCAGCTTAGGCCAGGGGGATAGCTACACCTTC. This chain joins TRBV11-2 and TRBJ1-2, with 7 bases identical to TRBD1. J gave up 9 bases and V 1 base, and 5 bases lay outside the gene matches. Germline loops: CDR1 SGHAT, CDR2 FQNNGV. The CDR3 spans 13 residues.

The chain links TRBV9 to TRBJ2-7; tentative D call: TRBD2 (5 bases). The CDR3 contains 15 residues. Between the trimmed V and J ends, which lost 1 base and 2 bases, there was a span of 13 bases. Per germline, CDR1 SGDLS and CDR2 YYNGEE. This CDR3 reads CASSVMDLGTYEQYF. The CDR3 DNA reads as TGTGCCAGCAGCGTAATGGACTTAGGAACCTACGAGCAGTACTTC.

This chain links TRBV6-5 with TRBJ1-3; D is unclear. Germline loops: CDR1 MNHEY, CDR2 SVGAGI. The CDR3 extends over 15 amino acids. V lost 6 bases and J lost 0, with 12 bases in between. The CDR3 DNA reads TGTGCCAGCAGAAGAGACGGGATCTCTGGAAACACCATATATTTT. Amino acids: CASRRDGISGNTIYF.

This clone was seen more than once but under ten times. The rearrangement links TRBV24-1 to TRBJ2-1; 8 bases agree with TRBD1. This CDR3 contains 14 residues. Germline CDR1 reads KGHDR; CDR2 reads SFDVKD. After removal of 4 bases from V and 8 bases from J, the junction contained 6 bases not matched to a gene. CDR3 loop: CATSDPGGADEQFF. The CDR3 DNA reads TGTGCCACCAGTGACCCAGGGGGCGCGGATGAGCAGTTCTTC.

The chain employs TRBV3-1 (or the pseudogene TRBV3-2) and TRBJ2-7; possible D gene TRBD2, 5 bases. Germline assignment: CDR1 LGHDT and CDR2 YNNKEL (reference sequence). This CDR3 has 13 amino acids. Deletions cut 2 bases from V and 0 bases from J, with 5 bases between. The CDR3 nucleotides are TGTGCCAGCAGCCAACGGGGCTCCTACGAGCAGTACTTC. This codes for CASSQRGSYEQYF.